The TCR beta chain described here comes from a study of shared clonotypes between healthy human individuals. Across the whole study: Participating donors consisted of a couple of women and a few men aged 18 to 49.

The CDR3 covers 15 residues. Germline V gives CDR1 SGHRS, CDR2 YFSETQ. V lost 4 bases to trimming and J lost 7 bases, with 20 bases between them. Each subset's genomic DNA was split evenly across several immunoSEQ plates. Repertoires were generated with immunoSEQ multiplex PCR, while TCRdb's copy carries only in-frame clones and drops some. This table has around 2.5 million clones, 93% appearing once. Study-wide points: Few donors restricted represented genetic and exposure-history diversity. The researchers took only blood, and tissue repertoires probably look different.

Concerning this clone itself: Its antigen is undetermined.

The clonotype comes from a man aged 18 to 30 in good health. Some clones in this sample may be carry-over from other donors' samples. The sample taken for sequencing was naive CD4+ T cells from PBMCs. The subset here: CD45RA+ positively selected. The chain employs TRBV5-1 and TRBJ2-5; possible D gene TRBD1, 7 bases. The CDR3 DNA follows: TGCGCCAGCAGCCGGGGGACAGCGATGGGGGTGACCCAGTACTTC. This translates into CASSRGTAMGVTQYF.